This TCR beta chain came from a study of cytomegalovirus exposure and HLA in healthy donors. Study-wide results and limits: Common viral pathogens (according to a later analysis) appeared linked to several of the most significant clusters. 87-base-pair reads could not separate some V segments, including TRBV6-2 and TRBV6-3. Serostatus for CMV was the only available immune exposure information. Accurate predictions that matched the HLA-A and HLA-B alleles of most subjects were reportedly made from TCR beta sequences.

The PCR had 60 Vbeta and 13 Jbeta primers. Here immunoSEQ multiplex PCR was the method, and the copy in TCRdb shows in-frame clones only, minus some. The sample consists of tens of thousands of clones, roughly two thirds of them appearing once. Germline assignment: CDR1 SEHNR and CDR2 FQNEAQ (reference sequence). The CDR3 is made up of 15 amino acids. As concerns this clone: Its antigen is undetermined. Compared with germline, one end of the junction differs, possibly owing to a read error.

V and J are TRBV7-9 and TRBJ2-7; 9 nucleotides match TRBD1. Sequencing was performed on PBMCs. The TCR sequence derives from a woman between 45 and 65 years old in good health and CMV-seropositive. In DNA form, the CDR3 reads TGTTCCAGCAGCTTCCGGGACAGGGACTCCTACGAGCAGTACTTC. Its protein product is CSSSFRDRDSYEQYF.